These 12 T cell receptor beta chains share one sample of origin, sequenced in a study of blood T cell repertoires in COVID-19. The assay was immunoSEQ multiplex PCR, and TCRdb's table has in-frame clones only and misses some. This sample has about 190,000 clones, with almost 90% found just once. Sequencing used peripheral blood. The receptors were sampled from a man aged 45-65 years with acute or convalescent COVID-19.

This clone turned up a few times. The genes are TRBV27 and TRBJ1-6; D gene unclear. The ends were cut back, 5 bases at V and 0 bases at J, with 5 bases in the middle. The germline gives CDR1 MNHEY, CDR2 SMNVEV (reference sequence). This CDR3 has 14 amino acids. The CDR3, as DNA: TGTGCCAGCAGTATGAGCTCCTATAATTCACCCCTCCACTTT. Translating gives CASSMSSYNSPLHF.

This clone was counted many times. The V gene is TRBV2, the J gene TRBJ1-5; D gene ambiguous. Germline assignment: CDR1 SNHLY and CDR2 FYNNEI. The CDR3 is 15 residues long. V dropped 4 bases and J dropped 4 bases, with 14 bases sitting between them. The CDR3 bases are TGTGCCAGCAGTGGTTCGACCGTAGCAAATCAGCCCCAGCATTTT. Residues: CASSGSTVANQPQHF.

The gene calls are TRBV12-5 and TRBJ1-2; 8 bases match TRBD1. The CDR3 length is 14 residues. CDR1 is LGHNT and CDR2 is FRNRAP in the germline V gene. The J segment lost 2 bases and the V segment lost 5 bases, leaving 4 bases of the junction unmatched. The chain's CDR3 is CASGPDRANYGYTF. The CDR3 bases are TGTGCTAGTGGTCCGGACAGGGCGAACTATGGCTACACCTTC.

V and J are TRBV6-6 and TRBJ1-1; TRBD1 matches 8 bases. Per germline, CDR1 MNHNY and CDR2 SVGAGI (reference sequence). V lost 5 bases, J lost 2 bases, and 16 bases stayed unmatched. The CDR3 length is 18 residues. The CDR3 region is CASSRDRPTGGRNTEAFF. The CDR3 region has the DNA TGTGCCAGCAGTCGAGACCGACCCACAGGGGGGAGAAACACTGAAGCTTTCTTT.

The rearrangement links TRBV19 to TRBJ1-1; tentatively, D is TRBD1 (5 bases). Trimming left V 7 bases short and J 4 bases short, with 19 bases between. Germline values: CDR1 LNHDA, CDR2 SQIVND (reference sequence). The CDR3 consists of 15 residues. CDR3 DNA: TGTGCCAGTACTACGTTTGGAGGGACGATCACTGAAGCTTTCTTT. As protein: CASTTFGGTITEAFF.

The V gene is TRBV12-3 or TRBV12-4, the J gene TRBJ2-7; 7 nucleotides align to TRBD1. J gave up 2 bases and V 5 bases, and 3 bases lay outside the gene matches. CDR3 length equals 13 residues. This chain's CDR3 is CASSRGQAYEQYV. Written as DNA, the CDR3 is TGTGCCAGCAGTCGCGGACAGGCCTACGAGCAGTACGTC.

The V gene is TRBV11-2, the J gene TRBJ1-4; TRBD1 agrees at 8 bases. V dropped 5 bases and J dropped 8; count of bases not matched to a gene: 7. This CDR3 spans 14 amino acids. Germline CDR1 is SGHAT and CDR2 is FQNNGV. CDR3 in amino acids: CASSLGQGGEKLFF. The CDR3 DNA sequence: TGTGCCAGCAGCCTCGGACAGGGCGGGGAAAAACTGTTTTTT.

The CDR3 loop reads CASSIGTGLYNEQFF. The CDR3 DNA reads TGTGCCAGTAGTATTGGGACAGGGCTCTACAATGAGCAGTTCTTC. The J gene is TRBJ2-1, the V gene TRBV19; 9 bases are shared with TRBD1. CDR3 length: 15 amino acids. With 3 bases clipped from V and 3 bases from J, the junction kept 3 bases outside the gene matches. Germline loops: CDR1 LNHDA, CDR2 SQIVND (reference sequence). The full variable domain, in which reference TRBV19 and TRBJ2-1 provide the parts outside the CDR3, is DGGITQSPKYLFRKEGQNVTLSCEQNLNHDAMYWYRQDPGQGLRLIYYSQIVNDFQKGDIAEGYSVSREKKESFPLTVTSAQKNPTAFYLCASSIGTGLYNEQFFGPGTRLTVL.

This chain connects TRBV7-9 to TRBJ1-2; 10 bases fit TRBD1. The CDR3 runs to 14 residues. V shed 5 bases, J shed 4 bases, and the junction held 4 bases outside the gene matches. CDR1 is SEHNR and CDR2 is FQNEAQ in the germline V gene (reference sequence). The CDR3 sequence is CASSPDRGIYGYTF. As DNA, the CDR3 is TGTGCCAGCAGCCCGGACAGGGGGATCTATGGCTACACCTTC. The whole variable domain, filled in from reference TRBV7-9 and TRBJ1-2, reads DTGVSQNPRHKITKRGQNVTFRCDPISEHNRLYWYRQTLGQGPEFLTYFQNEAQLEKSRLLSDRFSAERPKGSFSTLEIQRTEQGDSAMYLCASSPDRGIYGYTFGSGTRLTVV.

This clone was seen once. The rearrangement uses TRBV28 and TRBJ2-2; 8 bases agree with TRBD1. This CDR3 contains 16 residues. Germline V gives CDR1 MDHEN, CDR2 SYDVKM. The trim removed 5 bases at V and 7 bases at J, leaving 12 bases unmatched. This CDR3 reads CASSLPLTGASGELFF. The CDR3 nucleotides read TGTGCCAGCAGTCTGCCCTTGACAGGGGCGAGCGGGGAGCTGTTTTTT.

In this sample, this clone turned up a few times. This chain uses TRBV2 with TRBJ1-6; D gene unclear. Trimming left V 1 base short and J 8 bases short, with 6 bases between. The CDR3 runs to 13 residues. Germline CDR1 SNHLY, CDR2 FYNNEI. The CDR3 protein is CASSEGRYSPLHF. DNA for the CDR3: TGTGCCAGCAGTGAAGGCAGATATTCACCCCTCCACTTT.

The rearrangement links TRBV6-5 to TRBJ2-5; 7 nucleotides line up with TRBD2. Germline assignment: CDR1 MNHEY and CDR2 SVGAGI. The CDR3 has 15 amino acids. V dropped 2 bases and J dropped 4; count of bases not matched to a gene: 7. The CDR3, as DNA: TGTGCCAGCAGTTACCTCGGACTAGAAGGAGAGACCCAGTACTTC. The encoded protein is CASSYLGLEGETQYF.